The entry below describes one T cell receptor (beta chain). The CDR3 consists of 15 residues. The germline V gene has CDR1 MNHNS and CDR2 SASEGT. V gave up 6 bases and J gave up 0 bases; unmatched junction bases: 3. This specimen comes from a study of shared clonotypes between healthy human individuals. Profiled with immunoSEQ multiplex PCR; TCRdb holds only in-frame clones, not every one. The sample lists millions of clones; about 95% were seen once. Terminally differentiated effector memory CD45RA+ cells were excluded by CCR7 positive selection of CD45RO-negative cells. The sequenced sample was naive CD8+ T cells sorted from blood. The chain links TRBV6-1 to TRBJ1-3, with 9 positions matching TRBD1. This clonotype was obtained from a man aged 18 to 29 in good health. CDR3 in amino acids: CASREGQGSGNTIYF. CDR3 coding DNA: TGTGCCAGCAGGGAGGGACAGGGCTCTGGAAACACCATATATTTT.